This TCR beta chain was found in a study of blood T cell repertoires in COVID-19. Study details: The United States, Italy and Spain provided the acute and convalescent COVID-19 samples.

Produced via immunoSEQ multiplex PCR; TCRdb's table is partial and in-frame only. The sample lists 400,000 to 500,000 clones; roughly 90% were seen once. CDR3 size: 15 residues. Germline lookup yields CDR1 MGHRA and CDR2 YSYEKL. Deletions cut 2 bases from V and 0 bases from J, with 9 bases between. Those who participated ranged in age from roughly 18 to 89 years and resided in around 22 US areas. Cohort 3 donors counted as recovered after two negative PCRs, clearance, or resolved symptoms. This receptor was identified in a woman aged 40-49 years who had recovered from COVID-19. The sequenced sample consisted of PBMCs or T cells enriched from blood (not recorded which). The rearrangement links TRBV4-1 to TRBJ2-3; a possible D gene is TRBD2 (6 bases). The CDR3 sequence: CASSQRAGSTDTQYF. CDR3 in DNA: TGCGCCAGCAGCCAAAGAGCGGGTAGCACAGATACGCAGTATTTT.